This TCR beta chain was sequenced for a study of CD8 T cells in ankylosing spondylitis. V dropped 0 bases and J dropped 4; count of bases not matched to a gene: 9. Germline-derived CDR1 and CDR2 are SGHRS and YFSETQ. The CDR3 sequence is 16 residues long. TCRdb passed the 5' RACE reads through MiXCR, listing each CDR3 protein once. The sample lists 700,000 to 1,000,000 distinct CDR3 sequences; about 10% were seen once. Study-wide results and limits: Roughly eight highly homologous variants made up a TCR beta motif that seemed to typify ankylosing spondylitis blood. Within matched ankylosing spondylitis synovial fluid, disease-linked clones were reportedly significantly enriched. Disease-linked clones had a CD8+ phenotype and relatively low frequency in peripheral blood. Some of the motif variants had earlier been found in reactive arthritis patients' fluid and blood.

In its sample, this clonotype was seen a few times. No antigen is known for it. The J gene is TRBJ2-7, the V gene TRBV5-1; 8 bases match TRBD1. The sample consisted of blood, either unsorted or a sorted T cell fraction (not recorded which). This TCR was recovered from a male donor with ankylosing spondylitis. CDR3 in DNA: TGCGCCAGCAGCTTGGCCTTGGCAGGGGGCGCGTACGAGCAGTACTTC. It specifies CASSLALAGGAYEQYF. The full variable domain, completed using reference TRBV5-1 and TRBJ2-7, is KAGVTQTPRYLIKTRGQQVTLSCSPISGHRSVSWYQQTPGQGLQFLFEYFSETQRNKGNFPGRFSGRQFSNSRSEMNVSTLELGDSALYLCASSLALAGGAYEQYFGPGTRLTVT.